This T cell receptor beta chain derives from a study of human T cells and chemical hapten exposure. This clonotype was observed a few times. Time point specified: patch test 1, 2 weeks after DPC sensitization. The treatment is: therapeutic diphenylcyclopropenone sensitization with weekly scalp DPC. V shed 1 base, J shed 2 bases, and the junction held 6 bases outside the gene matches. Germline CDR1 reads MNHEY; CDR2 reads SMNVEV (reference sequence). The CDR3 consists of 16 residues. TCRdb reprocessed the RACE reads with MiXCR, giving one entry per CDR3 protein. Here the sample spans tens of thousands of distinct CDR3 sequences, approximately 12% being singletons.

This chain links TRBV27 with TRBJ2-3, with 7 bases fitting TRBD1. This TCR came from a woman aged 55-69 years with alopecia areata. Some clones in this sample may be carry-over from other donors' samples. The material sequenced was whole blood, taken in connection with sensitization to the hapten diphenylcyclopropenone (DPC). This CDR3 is CASSLYTGAYTDTQYF. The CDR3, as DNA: TGTGCCAGCAGTTTATATACAGGGGCCTACACAGATACGCAGTATTTT.